The 7 T cell receptor beta chains presented below share a single source sample, sequenced in a study of shared clonotypes between healthy human individuals. Assay: immunoSEQ multiplex PCR; the TCRdb copy retains only in-frame clones and omits some. The sample lists a few million clones; roughly 90% were seen once. The sequenced sample was naive CD4+ T cells from PBMCs. Subset denoted: CD45RA+ positively selected. Receptors were obtained from a man aged 18-30 years in good health. Some clones in this sample may be carry-over from other donors' samples.

This rearrangement joins TRBV28 to TRBJ2-3, with TRBD2 as a possible D gene (5 bases). This CDR3 region has 17 residues. CDR1 is MDHEN, CDR2 SYDVKM, per germline. V lost 6 bases and J 0 bases, leaving 19 bases between the germline ends. CDR3 residues: CASSRPGSLISTDTQYF. DNA for the CDR3: TGTGCCAGCAGCCGGCCGGGGAGCCTGATTAGCACAGATACGCAGTATTTT.

The V call is TRBV5-1, the J call TRBJ2-2, with D perhaps TRBD2 (5 bases). The CDR3 sequence is 14 residues long. CDR1 is SGHRS and CDR2 is YFSETQ in the germline V gene. Between the trimmed V and J ends, which lost 7 bases and 4 bases, there was a span of 14 bases. The CDR3 region is CASWEQRGTGELFF. CDR3 coding DNA: TGCGCCAGCTGGGAGCAGCGAGGCACCGGGGAGCTGTTTTTT.

This clone has a single count. This sequence joins TRBV6-6 and TRBJ2-1; D remains ambiguous. Deletions cut 3 bases from V and 5 bases from J, with 2 bases between. From germline, CDR1 is MNHNY and CDR2 SVGAGI (reference sequence). The CDR3 spans 11 residues. CDR3 DNA: TGTGCCAGCAGTTATAACAATGAGCAGTTCTTC. Its translation: CASSYNNEQFF.

Of note for this clone: The identical CDR3 is also encoded by other nucleotide sequences in the sample. The chain combines TRBV2 with TRBJ1-5; no definite D call. Germline CDR1 SNHLY, CDR2 FYNNEI. This CDR3 is 14 amino acids long. Trimming took 2 bases from V and 0 from J, leaving 5 bases between them. The CDR3 protein is CASSESYSNQPQHF. DNA for the CDR3: TGTGCCAGCAGTGAATCGTATAGCAATCAGCCCCAGCATTTT. Complete variable domain (other parts from reference TRBV2 and TRBJ1-5): EPEVTQTPSHQVTQMGQEVILRCVPISNHLYFYWYRQILGQKVEFLVSFYNNEISEKSEIFDDQFSVERPDGSNFTLKIRSTKLEDSAMYFCASSESYSNQPQHFGDGTRLSIL.

The rearrangement uses TRBV7-3 and TRBJ2-7, with D possibly TRBD2 on 6 matching bases. This CDR3 has 13 residues. The germline V gene encodes CDR1 SGHTA and CDR2 FQGTGA. Trimming left V 4 bases short and J 3 bases short, with 10 bases between. In DNA, the CDR3 is TGTGCCAGCAGCTCGATCGGGGGCTACGAGCAGTACTTC. This encodes CASSSIGGYEQYF. The complete variable domain, with remaining parts taken from reference TRBV7-3 and TRBJ2-7, reads GAGVSQTPSNKVTEKGKYVELRCDPISGHTALYWYRQSLGQGPEFLIYFQGTGAADDSGLPNDRFFAVRPEGSVSTLKIQRTERGDSAVYLCASSSIGGYEQYFGPGTRLTVT.

Only a few counts were recorded for this clone. This CDR3 is also generated by other DNA sequences in the sample. V is TRBV7-3 and J is TRBJ1-1; 8 nucleotides match TRBD1. V was clipped by 5 bases and J by 8 bases; unmatched bases: 4. Germline CDR1 is SGHTA and CDR2 is FQGTGA. The CDR3 is made up of 12 amino acids. CDR3 region: CASSLTGGEAFF. The CDR3 region has the DNA TGTGCCAGCAGCCTCACAGGGGGAGAAGCTTTCTTT.

The table lists this clone with a count of one. The CDR3 region is CASSHDNYQGGNTEAFF. The CDR3 DNA reads TGTGCCAGCAGCCACGATAATTATCAGGGCGGGAACACTGAAGCTTTCTTT. This chain joins TRBV4-2 and TRBJ1-1; a weak D match, TRBD1 (5 bases). The V and J ends lost 3 bases and 1 base respectively, with 18 bases between them. Germline values: CDR1 LGHNA, CDR2 YNFKEQ. CDR3 length: 17 residues.